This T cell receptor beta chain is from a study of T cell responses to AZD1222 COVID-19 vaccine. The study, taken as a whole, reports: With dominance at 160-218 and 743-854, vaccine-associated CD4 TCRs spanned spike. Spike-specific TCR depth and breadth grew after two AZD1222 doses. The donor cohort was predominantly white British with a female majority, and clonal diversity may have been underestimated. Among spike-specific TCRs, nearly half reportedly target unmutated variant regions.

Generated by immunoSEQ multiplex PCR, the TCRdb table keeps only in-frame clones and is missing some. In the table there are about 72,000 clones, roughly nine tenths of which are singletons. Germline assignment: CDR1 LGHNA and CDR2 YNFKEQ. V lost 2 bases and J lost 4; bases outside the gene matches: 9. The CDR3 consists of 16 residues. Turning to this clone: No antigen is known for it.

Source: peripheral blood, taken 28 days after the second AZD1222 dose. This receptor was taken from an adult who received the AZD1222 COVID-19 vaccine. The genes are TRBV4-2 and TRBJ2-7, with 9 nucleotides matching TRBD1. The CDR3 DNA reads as TGTGCCAGCAGCCAACGTCCGGGACAGGGTCTGTACGAGCAGTACTTC. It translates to CASSQRPGQGLYEQYF.